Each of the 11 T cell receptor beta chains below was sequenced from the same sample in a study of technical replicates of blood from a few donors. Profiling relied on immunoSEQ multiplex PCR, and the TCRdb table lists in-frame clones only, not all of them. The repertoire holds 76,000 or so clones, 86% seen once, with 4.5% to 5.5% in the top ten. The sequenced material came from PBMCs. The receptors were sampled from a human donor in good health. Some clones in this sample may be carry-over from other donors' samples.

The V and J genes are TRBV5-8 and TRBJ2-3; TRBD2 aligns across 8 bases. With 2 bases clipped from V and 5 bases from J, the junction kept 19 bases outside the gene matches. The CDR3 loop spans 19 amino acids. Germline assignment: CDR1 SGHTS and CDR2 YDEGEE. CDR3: CASSFVSSGSELGGDTQYF. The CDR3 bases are TGTGCCAGCAGCTTTGTATCAAGCGGGAGTGAACTGGGGGGAGATACGCAGTATTTT.

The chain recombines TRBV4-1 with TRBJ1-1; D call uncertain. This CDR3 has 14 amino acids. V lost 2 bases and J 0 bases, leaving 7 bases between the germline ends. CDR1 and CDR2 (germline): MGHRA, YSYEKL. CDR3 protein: CASSQRGMNTEAFF. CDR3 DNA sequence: TGCGCCAGCAGCCAAAGAGGCATGAACACTGAAGCTTTCTTT.

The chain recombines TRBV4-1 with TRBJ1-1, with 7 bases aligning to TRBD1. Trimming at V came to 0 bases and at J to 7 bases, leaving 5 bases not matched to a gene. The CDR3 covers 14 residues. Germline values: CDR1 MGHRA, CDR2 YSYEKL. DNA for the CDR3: TGCGCCAGCAGCCAAGATGCGGCAGGGGGTGAAGCTTTCTTT. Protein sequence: CASSQDAAGGEAFF.

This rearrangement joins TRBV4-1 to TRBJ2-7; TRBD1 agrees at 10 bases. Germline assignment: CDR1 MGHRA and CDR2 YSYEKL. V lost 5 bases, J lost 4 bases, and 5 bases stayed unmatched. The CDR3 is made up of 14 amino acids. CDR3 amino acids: CASSSDRGKYEQYF. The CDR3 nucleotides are TGCGCCAGCAGCTCGGACAGGGGGAAGTACGAGCAGTACTTC.

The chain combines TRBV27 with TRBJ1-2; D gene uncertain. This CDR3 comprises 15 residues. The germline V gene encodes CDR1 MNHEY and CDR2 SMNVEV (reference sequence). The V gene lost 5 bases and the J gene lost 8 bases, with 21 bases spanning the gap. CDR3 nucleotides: TGTGCCAGCAGTCCAACCCCAAATAGAGGAGGGGGCTACACCTTC. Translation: CASSPTPNRGGGYTF.

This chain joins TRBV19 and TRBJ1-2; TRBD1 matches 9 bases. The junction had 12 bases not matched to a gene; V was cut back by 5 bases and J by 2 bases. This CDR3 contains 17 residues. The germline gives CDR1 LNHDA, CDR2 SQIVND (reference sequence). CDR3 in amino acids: CASSWTFGTGINYGYTF. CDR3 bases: TGTGCCAGTAGTTGGACCTTCGGGACAGGGATCAACTATGGCTACACCTTC.

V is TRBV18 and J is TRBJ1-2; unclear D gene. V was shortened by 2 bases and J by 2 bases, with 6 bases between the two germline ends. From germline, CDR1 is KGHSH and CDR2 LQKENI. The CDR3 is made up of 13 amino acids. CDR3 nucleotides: TGTGCCAGCTCACCAGACGGGAACTATGGCTACACCTTC. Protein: CASSPDGNYGYTF.

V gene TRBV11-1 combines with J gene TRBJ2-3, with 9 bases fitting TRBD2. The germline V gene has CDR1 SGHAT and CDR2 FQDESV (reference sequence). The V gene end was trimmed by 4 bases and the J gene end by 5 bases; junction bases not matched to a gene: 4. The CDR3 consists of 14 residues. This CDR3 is CASSSSGKEDTQYF. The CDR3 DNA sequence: TGTGCCAGCAGCTCTAGCGGGAAGGAAGATACGCAGTATTTT. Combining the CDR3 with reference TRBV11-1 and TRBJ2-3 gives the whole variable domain EAEVAQSPRYKITEKSQAVAFWCDPISGHATLYWYRQILGQGPELLVQFQDESVVDDSQLPKDRFSAERLKGVDSTLKIQPAELGDSAMYLCASSSSGKEDTQYFGPGTRLTVL.

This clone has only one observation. The CDR3 spells CASSPRTGLNTEAFF. The CDR3 DNA reads TGTGCCAGCAGCCCGCGGACAGGTCTGAACACTGAAGCTTTCTTT. The chain employs TRBV7-8 and TRBJ1-1; TRBD1 matches at 7 bases. The CDR3 contains 15 residues. From germline, CDR1 is SGHVS and CDR2 FQNEAQ. V dropped 5 bases and J dropped 0; count of bases not matched to a gene: 6.

Here the CDR3 reads CASSYGTANTEAFF. CDR3 nucleotide sequence: TGTGCCAGCAGTTACGGGACAGCGAACACTGAAGCTTTCTTT. The rearrangement joins TRBV6-5 to TRBJ1-1; 7 positions match TRBD1. The CDR3 runs 14 residues. Germline CDR1 reads MNHEY; CDR2 reads SVGAGI. J gave up 1 base and V 2 bases, and 1 base lay outside the gene matches.

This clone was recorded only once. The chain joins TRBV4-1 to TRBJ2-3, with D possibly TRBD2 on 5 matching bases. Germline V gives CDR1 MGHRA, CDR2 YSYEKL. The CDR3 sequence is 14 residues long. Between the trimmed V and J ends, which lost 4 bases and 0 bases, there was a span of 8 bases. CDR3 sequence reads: CASSPRESTDTQYF. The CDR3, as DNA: TGCGCCAGCAGCCCTAGGGAGAGCACAGATACGCAGTATTTT.